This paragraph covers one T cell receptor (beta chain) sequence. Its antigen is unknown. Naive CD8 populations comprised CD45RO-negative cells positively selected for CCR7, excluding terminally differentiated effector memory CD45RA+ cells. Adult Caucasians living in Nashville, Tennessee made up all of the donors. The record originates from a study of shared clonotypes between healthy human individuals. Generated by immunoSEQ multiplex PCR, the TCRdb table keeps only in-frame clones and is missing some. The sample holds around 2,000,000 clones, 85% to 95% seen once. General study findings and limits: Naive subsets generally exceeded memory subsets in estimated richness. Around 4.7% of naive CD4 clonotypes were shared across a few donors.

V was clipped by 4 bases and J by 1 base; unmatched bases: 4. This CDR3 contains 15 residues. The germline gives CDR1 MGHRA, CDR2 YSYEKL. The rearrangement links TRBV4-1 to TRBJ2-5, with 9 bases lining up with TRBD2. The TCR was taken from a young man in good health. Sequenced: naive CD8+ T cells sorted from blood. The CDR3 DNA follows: TGCGCCAGCAGCCCCGGGACTAGCATCCAAGAGACCCAGTACTTC. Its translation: CASSPGTSIQETQYF.